A single TCR beta chain is shown here with its context. In the authors' methods: Amplification with reference gene primers provided the estimates of nucleated cell counts. TCRdb's table, derived via immunoSEQ multiplex PCR, lists solely in-frame clones and lacks some. The D gene and trimming were derived from the DNA, and the V and J assignments and clone size from that table. The sample contains under 200,000 clones, 60% to 85% of which appear only once. This specimen comes from a study of blood T cell repertoires in COVID-19. Across the study: Donors in the United States, Italy and Spain gave samples during acute or convalescent COVID-19. T cells, B-cell-depleted T cells, or PBMCs supplied cDNA or gDNA.

Seattle-derived patients entered the study during active infection and were followed longitudinally. This CDR3 has 15 amino acids. CDR1 SQVTM and CDR2 ANQGSEA come from the germline V gene. Trimming pared 4 bases from V and 6 bases from J, leaving 22 bases between. This receptor was taken from a woman aged 55-75 years with COVID-19, enrolled during active disease. The chain uses TRBV29-1 and TRBJ2-7, with D tentatively TRBD2 (6 bases). Sequenced: peripheral blood. The CDR3: CSVGIGGGSSSEQYF. The CDR3 DNA sequence: TGCAGCGTTGGGATTGGGGGAGGCTCCTCGAGCGAGCAGTACTTC.